Shown below are 24 T cell receptor beta chains from a single sample sequenced in a study of blood T cell repertoires in COVID-19. Sequenced by immunoSEQ multiplex PCR; TCRdb stores in-frame clones only, minus some. The sample lists around 85,000 clones, nearly 90% seen once, with roughly 4% in the top ten. Sequencing was done on a sample of peripheral blood. These TCRs come from a woman older than 75 with active or convalescent COVID-19.

V is TRBV14 and J is TRBJ2-5, with 9 bases matching TRBD1. The CDR3 has 16 amino acids. Looked up from germline, CDR1 is SGHDN and CDR2 is FVKESK. V lost 4 bases to trimming and J lost 7 bases; unmatched junction nucleotides: 13. The CDR3 here is CASSRHAGQGLRTQYF. The CDR3 DNA is TGTGCCAGCAGCCGGCATGCGGGACAGGGCTTAAGGACCCAGTACTTC.

The chain couples TRBV28 to TRBJ1-1; D may be TRBD1 (5 bases). There are 14 residues in the CDR3. The germline gives CDR1 MDHEN, CDR2 SYDVKM. Trimming shortened V by 7 bases and J by 1 base, and 13 bases separated the two germline ends. Here the CDR3 reads CASTATVENTEAFF. Written as DNA, the CDR3 is TGTGCCAGCACCGCGACAGTTGAGAACACTGAAGCTTTCTTT. The complete variable domain, with remaining parts taken from reference TRBV28 and TRBJ1-1, reads DVKVTQSSRYLVKRTGEKVFLECVQDMDHENMFWYRQDPGLGLRLIYFSYDVKMKEKGDIPEGYSVSREKKERFSLILESASTNQTSMYLCASTATVENTEAFFGQGTRLTVV.

The chain links TRBV7-2 to TRBJ1-6, with unresolved D. The germline V and J ends were trimmed by 1 base and 10 bases, with 8 bases remaining between them. The CDR3 is made up of 13 amino acids. Germline CDR1 reads SGHTA; CDR2 reads FQGNSA. The CDR3 coding sequence is TGTGCCAGCAGCTTAGACCGAGGGTCACCCCTCCACTTT. Its translation: CASSLDRGSPLHF. The full variable domain, with the rest looked up from reference TRBV7-2 and TRBJ1-6, is GAGVSQSPSNKVTEKGKDVELRCDPISGHTALYWYRQSLGQGLEFLIYFQGNSAPDKSGLPSDRFSAERTGGSVSTLTIQRTQQEDSAVYLCASSLDRGSPLHFGNGTRLTVT.

The chain combines TRBV7-6 with TRBJ2-1; TRBD1 agrees at 8 bases. This CDR3 has 16 amino acids. The germline V gene encodes CDR1 SGHVS and CDR2 FNYEAQ. J was trimmed by 4 bases and V by 4 bases; bases with no gene match: 9. The CDR3: CASSSTGTGNYNEQFF. The CDR3 DNA sequence: TGTGCCAGCAGCTCTACCGGGACAGGAAATTACAATGAGCAGTTCTTC.

The CDR3 protein is CASSQTGGKTEAFF. The CDR3 coding sequence is TGTGCCAGCAGCCAAACAGGGGGGAAAACTGAAGCTTTCTTT. The chain has TRBV5-4 and TRBJ1-1; 8 positions match TRBD1. Germline CDR1 SGHNT, CDR2 YYREEE (reference sequence). With V trimmed by 4 bases and J by 5 bases, 7 bases remained unmatched. The CDR3 consists of 14 residues.

This chain connects TRBV19 to TRBJ1-5; the D gene is possibly TRBD1 (6 bases). Trimming shortened V by 7 bases and J by 0 bases, and 13 bases separated the two germline ends. This CDR3 has 15 amino acids. Germline CDR1 reads LNHDA; CDR2 reads SQIVND (reference sequence). The CDR3 DNA reads TGTGCCAGTATGGGACAAAGTTATAGCAATCAGCCCCAGCATTTT. As protein: CASMGQSYSNQPQHF. The full variable domain, in which reference TRBV19 and TRBJ1-5 provide the parts outside the CDR3, is DGGITQSPKYLFRKEGQNVTLSCEQNLNHDAMYWYRQDPGQGLRLIYYSQIVNDFQKGDIAEGYSVSREKKESFPLTVTSAQKNPTAFYLCASMGQSYSNQPQHFGDGTRLSIL.

The rearrangement joins TRBV11-2 to TRBJ2-4, with D maybe TRBD1 (7 bases). The CDR3 sequence is 16 residues long. V lost 5 bases to trimming and J lost 0 bases, with 14 bases between them. Germline CDR1 is SGHAT and CDR2 is FQNNGV. CDR3 DNA sequence: TGTGCCAGCAGCACCCAGGGGGGTTTAGCCAAAAACATTCAGTACTTC. Residues: CASSTQGGLAKNIQYF.

The chain carries TRBV28 and TRBJ1-3; D is uncertain. Germline V gene sequence: CDR1 MDHEN, CDR2 SYDVKM. Deletions cut 6 bases from V and 2 bases from J, with 11 bases between. The length of the CDR3 is 14 residues. In nucleotides, the CDR3 is TGTGCCAGCAGCACCTCAGGTCCTGGAAACACCATATATTTT. Translated, it gives CASSTSGPGNTIYF. The entire variable domain, with the rest obtained from reference TRBV28 and TRBJ1-3, is as follows: DVKVTQSSRYLVKRTGEKVFLECVQDMDHENMFWYRQDPGLGLRLIYFSYDVKMKEKGDIPEGYSVSREKKERFSLILESASTNQTSMYLCASSTSGPGNTIYFGEGSWLTVV.

This rearrangement joins TRBV30 to TRBJ2-7; D unclear. Germline V gene sequence: CDR1 GTSNPN, CDR2 SVGIG (reference sequence). The CDR3 is 12 amino acids. With 3 bases removed from V and 3 bases from J, the gap between germline ends came to 9 bases. The CDR3 sequence is CAWRGRIYEQYF. As DNA, the CDR3 is TGTGCCTGGAGAGGCAGGATCTACGAGCAGTACTTC. The full variable domain, with the rest looked up from reference TRBV30 and TRBJ2-7, is SQTIHQWPATLVQPVGSPLSLECTVEGTSNPNLYWYRQAAGRGLQLLFYSVGIGQISSEVPQNLSASRPQDRQFILSSKKLLLSDSGFYLCAWRGRIYEQYFGPGTRLTVT.

The chain recombines TRBV19 with TRBJ2-2, with 7 bases aligning to TRBD2. With V trimmed by 8 bases and J by 8 bases, 17 bases remained unmatched. Germline CDR1 reads LNHDA; CDR2 reads SQIVND (reference sequence). The CDR3 covers 16 residues. The CDR3 bases are TGTGCCAGTTATAGTGCGGCCGGGGGGTTATTGGGGGAGCTGTTTTTT. Encoded protein: CASYSAAGGLLGELFF.

The rearrangement links TRBV19 to TRBJ2-2; 7 bases align to TRBD1. The germline gives CDR1 LNHDA, CDR2 SQIVND (reference sequence). This CDR3 comprises 15 residues. V trimming: 7 bases; J trimming: 0 bases; junction bases outside the gene matches: 5. The CDR3 spells CASTNRGSNTGELFF. For the CDR3, the DNA is TGTGCCAGTACCAACAGGGGATCGAACACCGGGGAGCTGTTTTTT.

DNA of the CDR3: TGCAGTGCTAGAGAGCCAGGCGGCTACACCTTC. It yields the protein CSAREPGGYTF. This chain links TRBV20-1 with TRBJ1-2, with D unclear. In germline, CDR1 is DFQATT, CDR2 SNEGSKA (reference sequence). V lost 0 bases to trimming and J lost 8 bases, with 7 bases between them. This CDR3 spans 11 amino acids.

V gene TRBV7-2 combines with J gene TRBJ2-7; D not resolved. This CDR3 has 16 residues. The V end lost 2 bases, the J end lost 4 bases, and 18 bases lay between the germline ends. Per germline, CDR1 SGHTA and CDR2 FQGNSA. The CDR3 region is CASSLFGSSVGYEQYF. In nucleotides, the CDR3 is TGTGCCAGCAGCTTATTCGGTAGCTCAGTCGGGTACGAGCAGTACTTC.

The chain employs TRBV12-5 and TRBJ1-1, with 8 nucleotides matching TRBD1. The CDR3 consists of 14 residues. V trimming: 6 bases; J trimming: 5 bases; junction bases outside the gene matches: 8. CDR1 and CDR2 from the germline V gene are LGHNT and FRNRAP. The CDR3 coding sequence is TGTGCTAGTGGGTTACAGGGGGGGAGGACTGAAGCTTTCTTT. Translating it yields CASGLQGGRTEAFF. Drawing the rest from reference TRBV12-5 and TRBJ1-1, the complete variable domain is DARVTQTPRHKVTEMGQEVTMRCQPILGHNTVFWYRQTMMQGLELLAYFRNRAPLDDSGMPKDRFSAEMPDATLATLKIQPSEPRDSAVYFCASGLQGGRTEAFFGQGTRLTVV.

The table lists this clone with a few counts. V gene TRBV6-5 combines with J gene TRBJ1-5, with 7 bases fitting TRBD1. The CDR3 runs to 14 residues. The trim removed 1 base at V and 5 bases at J, leaving 2 bases unmatched. Germline V CDR1 and CDR2: MNHEY, SVGAGI. The CDR3 coding sequence is TGTGCCAGCAGTTACTTCGGGACAGATCAGCCCCAGCATTTT. Protein sequence: CASSYFGTDQPQHF.

The chain is built from TRBV29-1 and TRBJ1-2; TRBD1 aligns across 10 bases. V shed 3 bases, J shed 6 bases, and the junction held 7 bases outside the gene matches. CDR1 is SQVTM, CDR2 ANQGSEA, per germline. The CDR3 has 14 residues. The CDR3 loop reads CSVERDRGPDGYTF. In nucleotides, the CDR3 is TGCAGCGTTGAGAGGGACAGGGGTCCCGATGGCTACACCTTC.

The chain couples TRBV9 to TRBJ2-1, with 7 positions matching TRBD1. CDR3 size: 15 residues. The germline V gene encodes CDR1 SGDLS and CDR2 YYNGEE. The ends lost 3 bases at V and 4 bases at J; junction bases unmatched: 7. CDR3 DNA sequence: TGTGCCAGCAGCGGCACAGGGGATGATTACAATGAGCAGTTCTTC. Its translation: CASSGTGDDYNEQFF.

The chain combines TRBV5-1 with TRBJ2-5; possible D gene TRBD1, 5 bases. Trimming left V 0 bases short and J 1 base short, with 10 bases between. Germline lookup yields CDR1 SGHRS and CDR2 YFSETQ. This CDR3 is 15 amino acids long. CDR3 protein: CASSLAGSPQETQYF. In DNA, the CDR3 is TGCGCCAGCAGCTTGGCAGGGTCCCCCCAAGAGACCCAGTACTTC.

J is TRBJ2-1 and V is TRBV5-4; TRBD2 might be the D (7 bases). The CDR3 spans 17 residues. Germline CDR1 reads SGHNT; CDR2 reads YYREEE (reference sequence). V lost 0 bases to trimming and J lost 5 bases, with 18 bases between them. CDR3 sequence: CASSLGGGGGIHNEQFF. Here the CDR3 DNA reads TGTGCCAGCAGCTTGGGCGGCGGGGGCGGGATACACAATGAGCAGTTCTTC.

This clone has a single count. The rearrangement joins TRBV5-5 to TRBJ2-5, with 8 nucleotides matching TRBD1. The germline V gene encodes CDR1 SGHKS and CDR2 YYEKEE (reference sequence). J gave up 5 bases and V 4 bases, and 10 bases lay outside the gene matches. The CDR3 consists of 15 residues. For the CDR3, the DNA is TGTGCCAGCAGCGACAGGGGACAAGGGGGGGAGACCCAGTACTTC. Amino acids: CASSDRGQGGETQYF.

The chain couples TRBV19 to TRBJ2-7, with TRBD2 identical over 10 bases. Per germline, CDR1 LNHDA and CDR2 SQIVND (reference sequence). The CDR3 is 14 residues long. The trim removed 5 bases at V and 7 bases at J, leaving 8 bases unmatched. CDR3 nucleotide sequence: TGTGCCAGTAGTCGGACTAGCGGATTGTCGGAGCAGTACTTC. This codes for CASSRTSGLSEQYF.

The count of this clone is one. V gene TRBV19 combines with J gene TRBJ1-5; possibly TRBD1 for D (6 bases). The CDR3 is made up of 15 amino acids. The V end lost 3 bases, the J end lost 1 base, and 10 bases lay between the germline ends. Germline V CDR1 and CDR2: LNHDA, SQIVND (reference sequence). CDR3 bases: TGTGCCAGTAGTATCATAGGGGGAAGCAATCAGCCCCAGCATTTT. Translating it yields CASSIIGGSNQPQHF.

This clone was found once. The rearrangement uses TRBV7-2 and TRBJ2-2; D is possibly TRBD1 (5 bases). The CDR3 contains 15 residues. Germline V CDR1 and CDR2: SGHTA, FQGNSA. V lost 0 bases and J 4 bases, leaving 9 bases between the germline ends. The CDR3: CASSLARQTTGELFF. The CDR3 nucleotides read TGTGCCAGCAGCTTAGCGCGACAGACCACCGGGGAGCTGTTTTTT.

This clone was detected a few times. The V and J genes are TRBV6-5 and TRBJ1-6, with a possible D match to TRBD1 (5 bases). Trimming took off 6 bases at V and 7 bases at J, with 16 bases between the two ends. Germline CDR1 and CDR2: MNHEY and SVGAGI. The CDR3 is made up of 15 amino acids. CDR3 residues: CASSLAGGGNSPLHF. In nucleotides, the CDR3 is TGTGCCAGCAGCCTCGCTGGGGGAGGCAATTCACCCCTCCACTTT.